The T cell receptor (beta chain) described here comes from a study of Graves' ophthalmopathy and Graves' hyperthyroidism (dated 2018 in TCRdb). About the study as a whole: Peripheral blood samples were taken at the time of initial diagnosis, before any treatment was given. The study used TCR beta repertoire signatures to distinguish Graves' ophthalmopathy from Graves' hyperthyroidism and to predict progression to ophthalmopathy. In total, some 130 blood samples were TCR-sequenced: under 45 ophthalmopathy, under 85 hyperthyroidism and approximately 17 hyperthyroidism-to-ophthalmopathy patients. To explore V-J signatures that distinguish ophthalmopathy from hyperthyroidism, a discovery set of 100 patients was enrolled, made up of 43 with ophthalmopathy and some 58 with stable hyperthyroidism. An independent validation cohort comprised fewer than 20 hyperthyroidism patients and around 16 patients who later progressed from hyperthyroidism to ophthalmopathy. In a handful of hyperthyroidism patients, the T-cell repertoire of thyroid tissue was compared with the T-cell repertoire of blood. After sampling, hyperthyroidism patients received methimazole starting at 30 mg daily, and ophthalmopathy patients received high-dose intravenous methylprednisolone.

Counted from cysteine to phenylalanine, this CDR3 has 13 amino acids. CDR3 DNA is the only sequence kept; it has 39 bases, read in frame from the first base. The CDR1 and CDR2 encoded by the germline V gene are MNHEY and SVGAGI. Of note for this clonotype: What antigen it recognizes has not been identified. The junction does not match germline at one end; this may be a read error.

Here is what the overall study found, with its caveats: In validation, the model predicted ophthalmopathy progression with 70.59% sensitivity and roughly 72% specificity; 12 predicted patients were CT-confirmed with GO in a median of about 7.1 months. Sample size was not predetermined statistically, and investigators were not blinded to group allocation. Among expanded thyroid clonotypes with frequency above 0.001, most also showed up in blood, which suggests that blood repertoires may reflect the thyroid immune response. In cross-validation, the 13-signature model distinguished ophthalmopathy from stable hyperthyroidism with nearly 90% sensitivity and roughly 81% specificity, and in the test set the corresponding values were approximately 80% and 75%.

Ophthalmopathy patients were characterized by moderately to severely active disease, a Clinical Activity Score of at least 3, a NOSPECS grade of at least 4, and a disease duration under 3 months. Patients with other autoimmune diseases, uncontrolled infections, pregnancy or lactation were excluded from the study. Clinical symptoms, serum thyroxine, TRAb, thyroid ultrasound and orbital computed tomography formed the basis of the diagnosis. PBMCs were isolated from 10 ml of fresh peripheral blood by Ficoll-Paque density gradient centrifugation. Total RNA was extracted with Trizol reagent and quality-checked on an Agilent 2100 Bioanalyzer. For repertoire sequencing, TCR beta CDR3 regions were amplified from RNA transcripts. A first-round RT-PCR used HTBI primers with the Qiagen OneStep RT-PCR kit, followed by a second-round multiplex PCR, size selection and purification. The libraries underwent paired-end sequencing with 100 bp reads on an Illumina HiSeq2000. From the authors' description of their analysis: SOAPnuke was used to process the reads, removing any read that contained adapters or uncalled bases, had a mean Phred below 15, or lacked an exact match to the constant primer or identifier. COPE v1.2.5 was used to merge the high-quality paired reads. Each unique nucleotide sequence was defined as a clonotype, and clonotypes were aligned to IMGT TRB V, D and J references with MiTCR v1.1. The analysis was limited to V-J combinations with a frequency above 0.0001, which together covered about 99% of repertoires. A TCR clonal expansion and chaos score per V-J combination was defined as the ratio of F50 clonal expansion to chaos observed in the TCRdist matrix. Features were reduced by Welch's t-statistics and random forest to roughly 14 V-J combinations, which fed a naive Bayes classifier. The Morisita-Horn index was used to measure how similar the thyroid and blood repertoires were. Starting from the raw public reads, TCRdb applied fastp trimming at Q25, assembled clones with MiXCR and retained in-frame beta chains. Every distinct CDR3 protein forms one entry, paired with its most common genes and DNA. TCRdb, not the authors, supplied the V and J calls. The sample profile shows almost 750,000 distinct CDR3 sequences; approximately 40% of them were found once. Roughly 46% of the sample lies in the top ten.

Input material: peripheral blood. The origin of this receptor is an adult man with Graves' ophthalmopathy. The V and J genes are TRBV6-5 and TRBJ1-1, with the D segment identity uncertain. In nucleotide form, the sequence is TGCGCCAGCAGTGACGGTTCTCACGATGAAGCTTTCTTT. Its translation is CASSDGSHDEAFF.